The 5 T cell receptor beta chains reported below all come from one sample, sequenced in a study. TCRdb called the 5' RACE reads again in MiXCR, with one record for every CDR3 protein. The sample holds 8,000 or so distinct CDR3 sequences, 68% seen once. Material: tumor-infiltrating naive CD4+ T cells sorted from the breast tumor. Regarding subset: naive CD4+ T cells, CD4+CD45RA+CD25-. The receptor source for this set is a female donor with breast cancer.

This clonotype was counted a few times. The genes are TRBV20-1 and TRBJ2-7, with TRBD2 identical over 11 bases. Trimming took 6 bases from V and 5 from J; bases not matched to a gene: 9. The CDR3 contains 14 residues. The V gene's germline CDR1 is DFQATT and CDR2 SNEGSKA (reference sequence). CDR3 protein: CSASSGRAFDEQYF. In DNA, the CDR3 is TGCAGTGCCAGTAGCGGGAGGGCCTTTGACGAGCAGTACTTC.

In its sample, this clonotype was seen once. The genes are TRBV29-1 and TRBJ1-2; unclear D gene. This CDR3 is built from 12 residues. Trimming removed 7 bases at V and 4 bases at J, with 13 bases between. Germline assignment: CDR1 SQVTM and CDR2 ANQGSEA. The DNA for the CDR3 is TGCAGCGGTTCCTCTGGGAGCTATGGCTACACCTTC. Its translation is CSGSSGSYGYTF.

The rearrangement links TRBV9 to TRBJ2-3; 7 nucleotides match TRBD1. V lost 0 bases to trimming and J lost 5 bases; unmatched junction nucleotides: 9. Germline V gene sequence: CDR1 SGDLS, CDR2 YYNGEE. The length of the CDR3 is 16 residues. The CDR3 nucleotides are TGTGCCAGCAGCGTAGAGTCAACAGGGGTAAGAGATACGCAGTATTTT. Translation: CASSVESTGVRDTQYF.

The chain recombines TRBV12-3 or TRBV12-4 with TRBJ1-4; 7 bases map to TRBD1. The CDR3 is made up of 15 amino acids. V shed 7 bases and J 5 bases; nucleotides not matched to a gene: 10. The CDR3: CASTLQQGLNEKLFF. The CDR3 DNA is TGTGCCAGCACCTTACAACAGGGGCTAAATGAAAAACTGTTTTTT.

The V gene is TRBV11-3, the J gene TRBJ2-2; D ambiguous. The germline V gene encodes CDR1 SGHNT and CDR2 YENEEA. The V end lost 0 bases, the J end lost 6 bases, and 5 bases lay between the germline ends. The CDR3 is 13 amino acids. The CDR3 bases are TGTGCCAGCAGCTTAGATAGCCCCGGGGAGCTGTTTTTT. Protein: CASSLDSPGELFF.